This passage covers 17 T cell receptor beta chains from one sample sequenced in a study of T cells in Graves' hyperthyroidism and ophthalmopathy. RNA transcripts provided the source from which TCR beta CDR3 regions were amplified. First-round RT-PCR with HTBI primers amplified the TCR CDR3 region. TCRdb fed the multiplex PCR reads into MiXCR, producing one record per CDR3 protein. Here the sample spans around 380,000 distinct CDR3 sequences, about 13% being singletons. Source material: blood. The receptors come from a man under 40 with Graves' hyperthyroidism that later progressed to Graves' ophthalmopathy.

This clonotype has a count of ten or more. This rearrangement joins TRBV5-1 to TRBJ2-5; 7 bases are a match to TRBD2. CDR1 and CDR2 (germline): SGHRS, YFSETQ. V was pared by 0 bases and J by 5 bases, with 7 bases of the junction left unmatched. CDR3 size: 15 residues. The CDR3 DNA reads as TGCGCCAGCAGCTTGGCCCTAGCGGTGGGGGAGACCCAGTACTTC. It specifies CASSLALAVGETQYF. The full variable domain, in which reference TRBV5-1 and TRBJ2-5 provide the parts outside the CDR3, is KAGVTQTPRYLIKTRGQQVTLSCSPISGHRSVSWYQQTPGQGLQFLFEYFSETQRNKGNFPGRFSGRQFSNSRSEMNVSTLELGDSALYLCASSLALAVGETQYFGPGTRLLVL.

This clonotype was detected ten times or more. The rearrangement joins TRBV2 to TRBJ1-2; TRBD1 aligns across 8 bases. Germline V gene lookup returns CDR1 SNHLY and CDR2 FYNNEI. This CDR3 has 12 amino acids. The ends lost 7 bases at V and 8 bases at J; junction bases unmatched: 6. This CDR3 is CASTDRGGGYTF. CDR3 bases: TGTGCCAGCACCGACAGGGGTGGAGGCTACACCTTC. Based on the CDR3 plus reference TRBV2 and TRBJ1-2, the full variable domain is EPEVTQTPSHQVTQMGQEVILRCVPISNHLYFYWYRQILGQKVEFLVSFYNNEISEKSEIFDDQFSVERPDGSNFTLKIRSTKLEDSAMYFCASTDRGGGYTFGSGTRLTVV.

There are a few counts of this clonotype. The chain recombines TRBV10-3 with TRBJ2-1; perhaps TRBD1 as D (5 bases). The CDR3 runs 17 residues. In germline, CDR1 is ENHRY, CDR2 SYGVKD. Trimming took off 3 bases at V and 0 bases at J, with 15 bases between the two ends. The chain's CDR3 is CAISESPDISSYNEQFF. DNA for the CDR3: TGTGCCATCAGTGAATCACCGGACATCAGCTCCTACAATGAGCAGTTCTTC.

Ten or more counts support this clonotype. V and J are TRBV12-3 or TRBV12-4 and TRBJ2-2; maybe TRBD2 (5 bases). The CDR3 length is 13 residues. V was cut by 8 bases and J by 6 bases, with 13 bases left in between. DNA for the CDR3: TGTGCCAGCGGGCGGGCGTTGGCCGGGGAGCTGTTTTTT. This translates into CASGRALAGELFF.

This clonotype has more than one count but fewer than ten. The chain uses TRBV20-1 and TRBJ1-3, with D maybe TRBD1 (6 bases). There are 15 residues in the CDR3. CDR1 DFQATT and CDR2 SNEGSKA come from the germline V gene (reference sequence). Trimming shortened V by 4 bases and J by 2 bases, and 15 bases separated the two germline ends. In DNA, the CDR3 is TGCAGTGCTACCCCGGGGGGGGCTGCTGGAAACACCATATATTTT. Translation gives CSATPGGAAGNTIYF.

This clonotype appeared a single time. V gene TRBV27 combines with J gene TRBJ2-1; the D is unclear. Germline CDR1 MNHEY, CDR2 SMNVEV (reference sequence). V gave up 0 bases and J gave up 12 bases, with 15 bases separating them. The CDR3 totals 14 residues. In DNA, the CDR3 is TGTGCCAGCAGTTTATCGAAAGCACTGGGCGGGCAGTTCTTC. Its translation is CASSLSKALGGQFF.

This chain uses TRBV12-3 or TRBV12-4 with TRBJ1-4; D remains unclear. Trimming shortened V by 3 bases and J by 5 bases, and 7 bases separated the two germline ends. This CDR3 spans 13 amino acids. CDR3 DNA: TGTGCCAGCAGTTTCCAGGACAATGAAAAACTGTTTTTT. Its translation is CASSFQDNEKLFF.

This clonotype was seen ten or more times. The chain couples TRBV3-1 to TRBJ2-3; D is uncertain. CDR1 LGHDT and CDR2 YNNKEL come from the germline V gene (reference sequence). Trimming removed 1 base at V and 2 bases at J, with 7 bases between. The CDR3 totals 14 residues. The CDR3 loop is CASSQGLFTDTQYF. In DNA, the CDR3 is TGTGCCAGCAGCCAAGGACTCTTCACAGATACGCAGTATTTT.

This clonotype was observed a few times. V and J are TRBV6-1 and TRBJ1-2; D is possibly TRBD1 (6 bases). The V end was cut by 0 bases, the J end by 8 bases, with 10 bases between. CDR1 is MNHNS and CDR2 is SASEGT in the germline V gene. The CDR3 totals 13 residues. Here the CDR3 reads CASSEAGGRGYTF. The CDR3 DNA sequence: TGTGCCAGCAGTGAAGCAGGGGGAAGGGGCTACACCTTC.

The CDR3, as DNA: TGTGCCAGCAGTTTATTGCTCTTCGAGACCCAGTACTTC. This translates into CASSLLLFETQYF. The chain uses TRBV12-3 or TRBV12-4 and TRBJ2-5; D gene ambiguous. The CDR3 runs to 13 residues. Trimming shortened V by 2 bases and J by 5 bases, and 9 bases separated the two germline ends.

Regarding this clonotype: A much larger clonotype is one base distant, so this may be a read error. The chain joins TRBV11-3 to TRBJ1-6; a possible D gene is TRBD1 (5 bases). V lost 3 bases and J 2 bases, leaving 14 bases between the germline ends. Germline-derived CDR1 and CDR2 are SGHNT and YENEEA. CDR3 length: 17 residues. CDR3 nucleotides: TGTGCCAGCAGCTTGGGACCCTTGAGCCCCTATAATTCACCCCTCCACTTT. It is translated as CASSLGPLSPYNSPLHF.

This clonotype turned up a few times. This chain links TRBV6-1 with TRBJ1-3, with D unclear. This CDR3 is built from 13 residues. In germline, CDR1 is MNHNS, CDR2 SASEGT. Trimming left V 6 bases short and J 0 bases short, with 6 bases between. In DNA, the CDR3 is TGTGCCAGCAGGCACATCTCTGGAAACACCATATATTTT. Translating gives CASRHISGNTIYF.

This clonotype appeared many times. This chain uses TRBV6-1 with TRBJ2-7; either TRBD1 or TRBD2 may fit D (6 bases each). CDR1 MNHNS and CDR2 SASEGT come from the germline V gene. V was cut by 6 bases and J by 5 bases, with 14 bases left in between. The CDR3 is 13 amino acids. The CDR3: CASREGHLNEQYF. The DNA of the CDR3 is TGTGCCAGCAGGGAGGGACATTTAAACGAGCAGTACTTC.

This clonotype was picked up a small number of times. CDR3 in amino acids: CASSRKGSGANVLTF. CDR3 DNA: TGTGCCAGCAGCCGTAAGGGCTCTGGGGCCAACGTCCTGACTTTC. V usage is TRBV7-9 and J usage is TRBJ2-6; unclear D gene. Germline V lookup: CDR1 SEHNR, CDR2 FQNEAQ (reference sequence). V dropped 5 bases and J dropped 0 bases, with 8 bases sitting between them. The CDR3 sequence is 15 residues long.

The chain recombines TRBV20-1 with TRBJ2-7, with TRBD2 matching over 7 bases. Trimming took 4 bases from V and 5 from J; bases not matched to a gene: 11. Germline CDR1 is DFQATT and CDR2 is SNEGSKA (reference sequence). The CDR3 covers 14 residues. The CDR3 here is CSATTERGGDEQYF. The CDR3 region has the DNA TGCAGTGCTACCACAGAGCGGGGCGGAGACGAGCAGTACTTC.

This clonotype was detected only once. V and J are TRBV12-3 or TRBV12-4 and TRBJ2-1; TRBD2 aligns across 8 bases. The V and J ends lost 4 bases and 7 bases, in that order; junction bases with no gene match: 6. The CDR3 runs 14 residues. CDR3 DNA: TGTGCCAGCAGTTGGGCGGGAGGAGTTAATGAGCAGTTCTTC. This translates into CASSWAGGVNEQFF.

This clonotype came up many times. This sequence joins TRBV5-1 and TRBJ2-1, with 10 bases matching TRBD2. The germline CDR1 and CDR2 sequences are SGHRS and YFSETQ. V gave up 0 bases and J gave up 5 bases; unmatched junction bases: 2. This CDR3 contains 15 residues. The CDR3: CASSLVAGGDNEQFF. CDR3 in DNA: TGCGCCAGCAGCTTGGTAGCGGGGGGAGACAATGAGCAGTTCTTC.